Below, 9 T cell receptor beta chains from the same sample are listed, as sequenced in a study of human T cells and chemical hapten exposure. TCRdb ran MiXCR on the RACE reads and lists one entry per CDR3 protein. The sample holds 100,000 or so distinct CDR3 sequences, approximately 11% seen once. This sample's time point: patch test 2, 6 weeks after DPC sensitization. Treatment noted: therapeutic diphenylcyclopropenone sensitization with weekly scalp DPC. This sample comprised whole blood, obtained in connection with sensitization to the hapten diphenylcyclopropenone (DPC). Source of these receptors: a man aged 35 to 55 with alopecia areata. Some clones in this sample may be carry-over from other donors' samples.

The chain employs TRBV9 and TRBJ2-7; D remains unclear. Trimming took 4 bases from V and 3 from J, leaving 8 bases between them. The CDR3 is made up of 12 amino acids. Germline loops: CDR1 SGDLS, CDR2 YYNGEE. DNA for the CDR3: TGTGCCAGCAGCACGAGCGTCTACGAGCAGTACTTC. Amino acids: CASSTSVYEQYF.

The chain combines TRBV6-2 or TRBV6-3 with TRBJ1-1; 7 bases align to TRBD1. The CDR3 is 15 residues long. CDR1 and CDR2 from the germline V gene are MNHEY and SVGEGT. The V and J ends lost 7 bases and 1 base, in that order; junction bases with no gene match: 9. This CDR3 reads CASTPQGVTNTEAFF. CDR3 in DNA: TGTGCCAGCACACCCCAGGGGGTCACGAACACTGAAGCTTTCTTT.

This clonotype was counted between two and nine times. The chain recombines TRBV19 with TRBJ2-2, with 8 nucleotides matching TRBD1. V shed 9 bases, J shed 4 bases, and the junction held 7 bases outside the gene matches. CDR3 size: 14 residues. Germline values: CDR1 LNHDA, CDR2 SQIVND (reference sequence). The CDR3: CASSGTGPTGELFF. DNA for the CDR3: TGTGCCAGCTCCGGGACAGGACCCACCGGGGAGCTGTTTTTT.

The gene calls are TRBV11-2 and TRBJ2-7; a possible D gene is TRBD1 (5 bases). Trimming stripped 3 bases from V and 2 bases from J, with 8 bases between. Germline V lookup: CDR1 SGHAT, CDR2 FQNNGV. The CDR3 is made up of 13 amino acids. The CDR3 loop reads CASSFDRTYEQYF. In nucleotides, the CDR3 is TGTGCCAGCAGCTTCGACAGAACCTACGAGCAGTACTTC.

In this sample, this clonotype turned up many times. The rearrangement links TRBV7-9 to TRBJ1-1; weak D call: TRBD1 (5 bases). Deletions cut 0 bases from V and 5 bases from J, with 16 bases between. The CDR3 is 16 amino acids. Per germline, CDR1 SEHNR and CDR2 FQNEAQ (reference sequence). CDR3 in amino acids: CASSLAHFAGTTEAFF. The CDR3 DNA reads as TGTGCCAGCAGCTTAGCGCATTTCGCAGGGACTACTGAAGCTTTCTTT.

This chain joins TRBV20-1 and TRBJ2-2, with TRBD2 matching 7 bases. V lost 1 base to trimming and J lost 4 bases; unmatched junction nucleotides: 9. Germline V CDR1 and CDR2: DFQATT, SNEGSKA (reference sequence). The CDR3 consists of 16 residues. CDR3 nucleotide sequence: TGCAGTGCTAGAGTTTTTCGTGGGAGGGGCACCGGGGAGCTGTTTTTT. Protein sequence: CSARVFRGRGTGELFF.

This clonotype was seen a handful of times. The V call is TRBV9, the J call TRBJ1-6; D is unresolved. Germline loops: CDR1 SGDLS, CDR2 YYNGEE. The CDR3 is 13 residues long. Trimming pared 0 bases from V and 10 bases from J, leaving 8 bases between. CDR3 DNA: TGTGCCAGCAGCGTAGTAGAGGGCTCACCCCTCCACTTT. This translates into CASSVVEGSPLHF.

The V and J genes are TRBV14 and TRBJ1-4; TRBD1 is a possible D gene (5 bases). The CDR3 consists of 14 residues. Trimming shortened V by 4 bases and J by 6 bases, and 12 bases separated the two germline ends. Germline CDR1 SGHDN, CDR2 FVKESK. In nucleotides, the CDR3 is TGTGCCAGCAGCCTCGACAGTAGTTATGAAAAACTGTTTTTT. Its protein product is CASSLDSSYEKLFF.

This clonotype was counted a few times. The CDR3 loop reads CASRGGGGVWDEQFF. The CDR3 region has the DNA TGTGCCAGCAGGGGTGGGGGGGGCGTTTGGGATGAGCAGTTCTTC. The chain recombines TRBV6-1 with TRBJ2-1, with D possibly being TRBD2 (7 bases). V dropped 6 bases and J dropped 8 bases, with 20 bases sitting between them. The CDR3 contains 15 residues. CDR1 is MNHNS and CDR2 is SASEGT in the germline V gene.